Listed below are T cell receptor beta chains from one sample, sequenced in a study of blood T cell repertoires in COVID-19. Data came from immunoSEQ multiplex PCR; TCRdb stores just in-frame clones and leaves some out. Here the sample spans fewer than 450,000 clones, around 88% being singletons. Sequenced sample: peripheral blood. Source of these receptors: a woman aged 50 to 60 with COVID-19, enrolled during active disease. The CDR3 runs from the conserved cysteine through the conserved F or W. D genes are given only for firm matches. Clone size is given for some rows only: seen once, a few or many times, or a class if the clone is expanded.

v_gene: TRBV4-2; j_gene: TRBJ2-1; d_gene: TRBD2; abundance: NA; CDR3nt: TGTGCCAGCAGCCAAGGAGGAGCGGGGGGCGCCTACAATGAGCAGTTCTTC; CDR3aa: CASSQGGAGGAYNEQFF
v_gene: TRBV27; j_gene: TRBJ1-2; d_gene: NA; abundance: NA; CDR3nt: TGTGCCAGCCGCGGGACTTCTAACTATGGCTACACCTTC; CDR3aa: CASRGTSNYGYTF
v_gene: TRBV19; j_gene: TRBJ1-5; d_gene: TRBD1; abundance: NA; CDR3nt: TGTGCCAGTAGTATAGACTCTCAGGGGGATCAGCCCCAGCATTTT; CDR3aa: CASSIDSQGDQPQHF
v_gene: TRBV29-1; j_gene: TRBJ2-7; d_gene: NA; abundance: NA; CDR3nt: TGCAGCGTTGTCGGTCAGGGGACGGGGGAGCAGTACTTC; CDR3aa: CSVVGQGTGEQYF
v_gene: TRBV11-2; j_gene: TRBJ2-7; d_gene: TRBD2; abundance: NA; CDR3nt: TGTGCCAGCAGCTTAACAGATGCTAGCGGGGGGGCCCCGTACGAGCAGTACTTC; CDR3aa: CASSLTDASGGAPYEQYF
v_gene: TRBV5-4; j_gene: TRBJ2-3; d_gene: TRBD1; abundance: NA; CDR3nt: TGTGCCAGCAGCTCCGGACAGGTTCATAGCACAGATACGCAGTATTTT; CDR3aa: CASSSGQVHSTDTQYF
v_gene: TRBV4-2; j_gene: TRBJ1-1; d_gene: TRBD1; abundance: NA; CDR3nt: TGTGCCAGCAGCCAAATCTCGGTACAGGGGTGGAACACTGAAGCTTTCTTT; CDR3aa: CASSQISVQGWNTEAFF
v_gene: TRBV12-3/TRBV12-4; j_gene: TRBJ1-1; d_gene: NA; abundance: NA; CDR3nt: TGTGCCAGCACCTTAGCAGGGAGCACTGAAGCTTTCTTT; CDR3aa: CASTLAGSTEAFF
v_gene: TRBV6-5; j_gene: TRBJ2-3; d_gene: NA; abundance: NA; CDR3nt: TGTGCCAACGCACGTGGGACATCGGTCACAGATACGCAGTATTTT; CDR3aa: CANARGTSVTDTQYF
v_gene: TRBV9; j_gene: TRBJ2-6; d_gene: TRBD1; abundance: NA; CDR3nt: TGTGCCAGCAGCCCCCACGACCGGACAGGTGGGGCCAACGTCCTGACTTTC; CDR3aa: CASSPHDRTGGANVLTF
v_gene: TRBV6-5; j_gene: TRBJ1-6; d_gene: NA; abundance: NA; CDR3nt: TGTGCCAGCAGATTGACAGGTAGTGGGTCACCCCTCCACTTT; CDR3aa: CASRLTGSGSPLHF
v_gene: TRBV6-5; j_gene: TRBJ1-2; d_gene: TRBD1; abundance: NA; CDR3nt: TGTGCCAGCAGGAAAGGAGGGACAGGGTATGGCTACACCTTC; CDR3aa: CASRKGGTGYGYTF
v_gene: TRBV6-4; j_gene: TRBJ1-1; d_gene: TRBD1; abundance: NA; CDR3nt: TGTGCCAGCAGGGGGACAGGGGGCGCGGGCACTGAAGCTTTCTTT; CDR3aa: CASRGTGGAGTEAFF
v_gene: TRBV19; j_gene: TRBJ1-4; d_gene: NA; abundance: NA; CDR3nt: TGTGCCCGTAATAGAGGGGGATCATGGGGAAATGAAAAACTGTTTTTT; CDR3aa: CARNRGGSWGNEKLFF
v_gene: TRBV30; j_gene: TRBJ2-1; d_gene: NA; abundance: NA; CDR3nt: TGTGCCTGGAGTGTAGAAGCGAGTGAGCAGTTCTTC; CDR3aa: CAWSVEASEQFF
v_gene: TRBV10-1; j_gene: TRBJ2-1; d_gene: TRBD2; abundance: NA; CDR3nt: TGCGCCAGCAGTCGGGGCAGGGTTGCTAGCGGGGGAGGCAATGAGCAGTTCTTC; CDR3aa: CASSRGRVASGGGNEQFF
v_gene: TRBV7-2; j_gene: TRBJ1-1; d_gene: NA; abundance: NA; CDR3nt: TGTGCCAGCAGCTTATCAGGGAGGACGAACACTGAAGCTTTCTTT; CDR3aa: CASSLSGRTNTEAFF
v_gene: TRBV6-2/TRBV6-3; j_gene: TRBJ1-2; d_gene: TRBD1; abundance: NA; CDR3nt: TGTGCCAGCAGTTACGTCGGGACAGGGGATGGCTACACCTTC; CDR3aa: CASSYVGTGDGYTF
v_gene: TRBV6-5; j_gene: TRBJ1-2; d_gene: NA; abundance: NA; CDR3nt: TGTGCCAGCTACTCAGGGTTTCGGGTCTATGGCTACACCTTC; CDR3aa: CASYSGFRVYGYTF
v_gene: TRBV28; j_gene: TRBJ2-7; d_gene: NA; abundance: NA; CDR3nt: TGTGCCAGCCGCATCCTGGACATGGAAGGGTACGAGCAGTACTTC; CDR3aa: CASRILDMEGYEQYF
v_gene: TRBV5-4; j_gene: TRBJ1-3; d_gene: NA; abundance: NA; CDR3nt: TGTGCCAGCAGCTTGTTCATGGGGGCAAACTCTGGAAACACCATATATTTT; CDR3aa: CASSLFMGANSGNTIYF
v_gene: TRBV3-1/TRBV3-2; j_gene: TRBJ2-7; d_gene: TRBD1; abundance: NA; CDR3nt: TGTGCCAGCAGCCGTTTTGGGACAGAGTACGAGCAGTACTTC; CDR3aa: CASSRFGTEYEQYF
v_gene: TRBV7-2; j_gene: TRBJ2-7; d_gene: NA; abundance: NA; CDR3nt: TGTGCCAGCATGAACCAAGGGGGAACCCGAATTTTGTACGAGCAGTACTTC; CDR3aa: CASMNQGGTRILYEQYF
v_gene: TRBV27; j_gene: TRBJ2-7; d_gene: TRBD1; abundance: NA; CDR3nt: TGTGCCAGCAGTCCAATTGACAGGGCCAACGAGCAGTACTTC; CDR3aa: CASSPIDRANEQYF
v_gene: TRBV10-3; j_gene: TRBJ1-5; d_gene: TRBD1; abundance: few; CDR3nt: TGTGCCATCAGCCTGGGACAGGGGGATAGCCAGCCCCAGCATTTT; CDR3aa: CAISLGQGDSQPQHF
v_gene: TRBV7-7; j_gene: TRBJ2-1; d_gene: TRBD1; abundance: NA; CDR3nt: TGTGCCATCACAGGGGACATCTACAATGAGCAGTTCTTC; CDR3aa: CAITGDIYNEQFF
v_gene: TRBV5-1; j_gene: TRBJ1-1; d_gene: NA; abundance: NA; CDR3nt: TGCGCCAGCACCAATACAGGGAGGGACACTGAAGCTTTCTTT; CDR3aa: CASTNTGRDTEAFF
v_gene: TRBV5-1; j_gene: TRBJ2-3; d_gene: NA; abundance: NA; CDR3nt: TGCGCCAGCAGCTTTGCAGGGGCACCCACAGATACGCAGTATTTT; CDR3aa: CASSFAGAPTDTQYF
v_gene: TRBV19; j_gene: TRBJ2-5; d_gene: TRBD1; abundance: NA; CDR3nt: TGTGCCAGTCGACAGGGGGCGAAGGTCGGGCGGGAGACCCAGTACTTC; CDR3aa: CASRQGAKVGRETQYF
v_gene: TRBV6-4; j_gene: TRBJ1-1; d_gene: NA; abundance: NA; CDR3nt: TGTGCCAGCAGTGACTCGTTGTCCTCGAACACTGAAGCTTTCTTT; CDR3aa: CASSDSLSSNTEAFF
v_gene: TRBV27; j_gene: TRBJ1-5; d_gene: NA; abundance: NA; CDR3nt: TGTGCCAGCACCACCGGGGGGCAGCCCCAGCATTTT; CDR3aa: CASTTGGQPQHF
v_gene: TRBV13; j_gene: TRBJ1-6; d_gene: NA; abundance: NA; CDR3nt: TGTGCCAGCAGCTTAGTGGCGGGGAGCTCCTATAATTCACCCCTCCACTTT; CDR3aa: CASSLVAGSSYNSPLHF
v_gene: TRBV15; j_gene: TRBJ1-2; d_gene: NA; abundance: few; CDR3nt: TGTGCCACCAGCAGAATACAGGGAAACTATGGCTACACCTTC; CDR3aa: CATSRIQGNYGYTF
v_gene: TRBV12-3/TRBV12-4; j_gene: TRBJ2-3; d_gene: NA; abundance: NA; CDR3nt: TGTGCCAGCAGCTCCCTCGTCGGGGATACGCAGTATTTT; CDR3aa: CASSSLVGDTQYF
v_gene: TRBV18; j_gene: TRBJ2-2; d_gene: NA; abundance: few; CDR3nt: TGTGCCAGCTCACCACGGGTCGAACAGGCCTCCACCGGGGAGCTGTTTTTT; CDR3aa: CASSPRVEQASTGELFF
v_gene: TRBV2; j_gene: TRBJ1-2; d_gene: NA; abundance: NA; CDR3nt: TGTGCCAGCATCCAGGCAAATAACTATGGCTACACCTTC; CDR3aa: CASIQANNYGYTF
v_gene: TRBV10-2; j_gene: TRBJ2-7; d_gene: NA; abundance: NA; CDR3nt: TGCGCCAGCAGGGGGCAAGCCTACGAGCAGTACTTC; CDR3aa: CASRGQAYEQYF
v_gene: TRBV10-3; j_gene: TRBJ2-3; d_gene: TRBD2; abundance: NA; CDR3nt: TGTGCCATCAGTGAGAGGTTAACTAGCGGGGGGGTCCCAGATACGCAGTATTTT; CDR3aa: CAISERLTSGGVPDTQYF
v_gene: TRBV30; j_gene: TRBJ2-3; d_gene: TRBD1; abundance: NA; CDR3nt: TGTGCCTGGACCAACACAGGGGCTCAAGGTACAGATACGCAGTATTTT; CDR3aa: CAWTNTGAQGTDTQYF
v_gene: TRBV24-1; j_gene: TRBJ2-2; d_gene: TRBD1; abundance: NA; CDR3nt: TGTGCCACCAGTGATCCGACAGGGGCCCTGAACACCGGGGAGCTGTTTTTT; CDR3aa: CATSDPTGALNTGELFF
v_gene: TRBV7-9; j_gene: TRBJ2-1; d_gene: TRBD1; abundance: NA; CDR3nt: TGTGCCAGCAGCGCCCGGACAGGGGAGTCCTACAATGAGCAGTTCTTC; CDR3aa: CASSARTGESYNEQFF
v_gene: TRBV20-1; j_gene: TRBJ1-5; d_gene: NA; abundance: NA; CDR3nt: TGCAGTGCTAGAGGGCATCAGCCCCAGCATTTT; CDR3aa: CSARGHQPQHF
v_gene: TRBV23-1; j_gene: TRBJ2-7; d_gene: TRBD1; abundance: NA; CDR3nt: TGCGCCAGCAGTCACAAGGACAGGGGTTCCCACGAGCAGTACTTC; CDR3aa: CASSHKDRGSHEQYF
v_gene: TRBV19; j_gene: TRBJ2-7; d_gene: NA; abundance: NA; CDR3nt: TGTGCCAGTAGTATGACGGGGGTGGCCGAGCTCCCCTACGAGCAGTACTTC; CDR3aa: CASSMTGVAELPYEQYF
v_gene: TRBV7-9; j_gene: TRBJ1-6; d_gene: NA; abundance: NA; CDR3nt: TGTGCCAGCAGCCCGGGACACCAATCCCCGTATAATTCACCCCTCCACTTT; CDR3aa: CASSPGHQSPYNSPLHF
v_gene: TRBV29-1; j_gene: TRBJ1-1; d_gene: NA; abundance: NA; CDR3nt: TGCAGCGTTGTTTGGGAGGCTGAAGCTTTCTTT; CDR3aa: CSVVWEAEAFF
v_gene: TRBV19; j_gene: TRBJ2-4; d_gene: TRBD1; abundance: NA; CDR3nt: TGTGCCAGTAGTGTGACAGGGGGCTCGAACATTCAGTACTTC; CDR3aa: CASSVTGGSNIQYF
v_gene: TRBV6-2/TRBV6-3; j_gene: TRBJ2-1; d_gene: NA; abundance: NA; CDR3nt: TGTGCCAGCAGTTACTCGGGCGGGGCCTACAATGAGCAGTTCTTC; CDR3aa: CASSYSGGAYNEQFF
v_gene: TRBV4-2; j_gene: TRBJ2-1; d_gene: NA; abundance: NA; CDR3nt: TGTGCCAGCAGCCCGCAGAGGAATGAGCAGTTCTTC; CDR3aa: CASSPQRNEQFF
v_gene: TRBV5-1; j_gene: TRBJ1-2; d_gene: TRBD1; abundance: NA; CDR3nt: TGCGCCAGCGGACAGGGGGCGTCGGACTATGGCTACACCTTC; CDR3aa: CASGQGASDYGYTF
v_gene: TRBV7-9; j_gene: TRBJ1-4; d_gene: NA; abundance: NA; CDR3nt: TGTGCCAGCAGTTTTTATAACCGGGATAGGACAGTTGAAAAACTGTTTTTT; CDR3aa: CASSFYNRDRTVEKLFF
v_gene: TRBV18; j_gene: TRBJ1-2; d_gene: NA; abundance: NA; CDR3nt: TGTGCCAGCTCACCGACGGGAAACAACTATGGCTACACCTTC; CDR3aa: CASSPTGNNYGYTF
v_gene: TRBV2; j_gene: TRBJ1-5; d_gene: TRBD1; abundance: NA; CDR3nt: TGTGCCAGCAACCGGGACAGGGTAAATCAGCCCCAGCATTTT; CDR3aa: CASNRDRVNQPQHF
v_gene: TRBV5-4; j_gene: TRBJ2-5; d_gene: TRBD2; abundance: NA; CDR3nt: TGTGCCAGCAGCCTTGGGACTAGCGGGGTGTTCCAAGAGACCCAGTACTTC; CDR3aa: CASSLGTSGVFQETQYF